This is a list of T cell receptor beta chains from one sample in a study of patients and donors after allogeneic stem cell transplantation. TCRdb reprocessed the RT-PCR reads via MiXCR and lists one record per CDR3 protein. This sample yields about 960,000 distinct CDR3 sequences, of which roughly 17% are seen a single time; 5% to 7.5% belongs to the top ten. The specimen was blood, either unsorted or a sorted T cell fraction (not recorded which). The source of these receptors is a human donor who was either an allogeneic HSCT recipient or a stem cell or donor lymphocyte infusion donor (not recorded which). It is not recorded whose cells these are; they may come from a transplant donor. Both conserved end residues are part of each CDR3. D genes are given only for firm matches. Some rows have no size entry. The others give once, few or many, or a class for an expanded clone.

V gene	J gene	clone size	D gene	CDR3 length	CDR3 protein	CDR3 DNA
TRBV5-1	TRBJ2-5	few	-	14	CASSGGTKLETQYF	TGCGCCAGCAGCGGCGGGACCAAGCTGGAGACCCAGTACTTC
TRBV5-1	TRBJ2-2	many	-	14	CASKNYTNTGELFF	TGCGCCAGCAAAAACTACACGAACACCGGGGAGCTGTTTTTT
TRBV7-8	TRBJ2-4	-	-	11	CASSLTDIQYF	TGTGCCAGCAGCCTAACGGACATTCAGTACTTC
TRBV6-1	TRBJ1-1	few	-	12	CASSGTESKAFF	TGTGCCAGCAGTGGGACTGAAAGTAAAGCTTTCTTT
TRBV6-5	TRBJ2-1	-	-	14	CASSYSRQGYEQFF	TGTGCCAGCAGTTACTCTAGGCAGGGATATGAGCAGTTCTTC
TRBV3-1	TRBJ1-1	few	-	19	CASSQTRRRVPKGDTEAFF	TGTGCCAGCAGCCAAACGAGGAGGAGGGTGCCTAAGGGTGACACTGAAGCTTTCTTT
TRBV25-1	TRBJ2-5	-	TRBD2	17	CASSEGTSGGARETQYF	TGTGCCAGCAGTGAAGGGACTAGCGGGGGGGCGCGAGAGACCCAGTACTTC
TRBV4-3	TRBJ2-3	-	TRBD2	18	CASSQEAKAGGPADTQYF	TGCGCCAGCAGCCAAGAGGCCAAAGCGGGGGGGCCGGCAGATACGCAGTATTTT
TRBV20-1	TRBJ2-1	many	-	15	CSARDLRGRYNEQFF	TGCAGTGCTAGAGATCTCAGGGGCAGATACAATGAGCAGTTCTTC
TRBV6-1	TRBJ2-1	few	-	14	CASSTGTPGNEQFF	TGTGCCAGCAGTACCGGGACCCCGGGCAATGAGCAGTTCTTC
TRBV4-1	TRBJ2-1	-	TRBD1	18	CASSQVVAGTGEYNEQFF	TGCGCCAGCAGCCAAGTCGTGGCCGGGACAGGGGAGTACAATGAGCAGTTCTTC
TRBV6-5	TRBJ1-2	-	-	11	CASTSAYGYTF	TGTGCCAGCACCTCAGCCTATGGCTACACCTTC
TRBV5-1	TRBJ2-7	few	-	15	CASSLGQTISYEQYF	TGCGCCAGCAGCTTGGGACAGACAATTTCCTACGAGCAGTACTTC
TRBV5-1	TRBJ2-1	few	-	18	CASTFKMTPTYSYNEQFF	TGCGCCAGCACCTTTAAAATGACTCCGACCTACTCCTACAATGAGCAGTTCTTC
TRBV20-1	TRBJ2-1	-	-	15	CSARDTALPSGEQFF	TGCAGTGCTAGAGATACAGCCCTGCCCAGCGGTGAGCAGTTCTTC
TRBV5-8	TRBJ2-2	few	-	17	CASSLAIRALNTGELFF	TGTGCCAGCAGCTTGGCCATTAGGGCCCTGAACACCGGGGAGCTGTTTTTT
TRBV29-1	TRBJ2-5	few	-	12	CSVGGGQETQYF	TGCAGCGTTGGTGGGGGCCAAGAGACCCAGTACTTC
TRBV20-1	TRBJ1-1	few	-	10	CSAPRGEAFF	TGCAGTGCCCCGAGGGGGGAAGCTTTCTTT
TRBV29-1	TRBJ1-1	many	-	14	CSVEGTLGNTEAFF	TGCAGCGTCGAGGGGACTCTCGGGAACACTGAAGCTTTCTTT
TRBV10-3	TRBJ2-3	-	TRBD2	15	CAISGASGMTDTQYF	TGTGCCATCAGTGGGGCAAGCGGGATGACAGATACGCAGTATTTT
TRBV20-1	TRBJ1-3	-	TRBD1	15	CSARDWTGSGNTIYF	TGCAGTGCTAGGGATTGGACAGGCTCTGGAAACACCATATATTTT
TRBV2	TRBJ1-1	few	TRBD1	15	CASRRDRGWETEAFF	TGTGCCAGCAGGCGAGACAGGGGATGGGAAACTGAAGCTTTCTTT
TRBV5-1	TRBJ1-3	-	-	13	CASSKGSGNTIYF	TGCGCCAGCAGCAAGGGTTCTGGAAACACCATATATTTT
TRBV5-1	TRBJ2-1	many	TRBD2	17	CASSLEAGGRPYNEQFF	TGCGCCAGCAGCTTGGAGGCTGGCGGGAGGCCCTACAATGAGCAGTTCTTC